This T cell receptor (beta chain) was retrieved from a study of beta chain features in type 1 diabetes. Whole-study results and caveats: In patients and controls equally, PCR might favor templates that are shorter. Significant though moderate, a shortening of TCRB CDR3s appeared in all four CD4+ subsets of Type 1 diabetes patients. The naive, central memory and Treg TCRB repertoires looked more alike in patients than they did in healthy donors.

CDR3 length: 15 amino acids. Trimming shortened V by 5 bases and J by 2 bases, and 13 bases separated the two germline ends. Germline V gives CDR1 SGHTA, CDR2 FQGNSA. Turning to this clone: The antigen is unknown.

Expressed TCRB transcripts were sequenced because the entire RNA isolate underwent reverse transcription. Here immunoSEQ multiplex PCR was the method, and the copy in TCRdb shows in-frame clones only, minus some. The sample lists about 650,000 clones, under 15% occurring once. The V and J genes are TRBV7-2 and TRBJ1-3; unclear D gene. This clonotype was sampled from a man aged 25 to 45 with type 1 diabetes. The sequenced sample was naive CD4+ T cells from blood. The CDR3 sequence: CASSLGPVPGNTIYF. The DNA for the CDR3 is TGTGCCAGCAGCCTCGGGCCTGTCCCTGGAAACACCATATATTTT.